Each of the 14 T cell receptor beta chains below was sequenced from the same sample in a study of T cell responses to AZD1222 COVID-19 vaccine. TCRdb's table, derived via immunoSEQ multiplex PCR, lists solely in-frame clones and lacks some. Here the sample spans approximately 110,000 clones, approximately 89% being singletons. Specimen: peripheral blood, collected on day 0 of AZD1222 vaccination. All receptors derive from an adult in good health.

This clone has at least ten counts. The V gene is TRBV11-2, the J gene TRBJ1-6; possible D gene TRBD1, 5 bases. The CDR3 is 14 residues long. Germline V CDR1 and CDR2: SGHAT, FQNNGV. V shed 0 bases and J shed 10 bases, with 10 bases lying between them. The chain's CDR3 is CASSLDPGLSPLHF. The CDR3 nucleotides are TGTGCCAGCAGCTTAGATCCGGGGCTCTCACCCCTCCACTTT.

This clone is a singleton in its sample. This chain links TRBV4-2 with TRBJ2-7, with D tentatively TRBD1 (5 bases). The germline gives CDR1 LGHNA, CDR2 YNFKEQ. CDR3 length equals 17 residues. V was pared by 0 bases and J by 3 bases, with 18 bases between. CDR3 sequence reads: CASSQDGALYSGYEQYF. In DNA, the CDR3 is TGTGCCAGCAGCCAAGATGGGGCCTTGTACTCGGGCTACGAGCAGTACTTC.

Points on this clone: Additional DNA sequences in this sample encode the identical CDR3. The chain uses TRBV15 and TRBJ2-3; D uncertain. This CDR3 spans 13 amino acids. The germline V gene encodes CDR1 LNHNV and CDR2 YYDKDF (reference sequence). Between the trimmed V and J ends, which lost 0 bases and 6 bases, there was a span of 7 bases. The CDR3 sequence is CATSRDLGDTQYF. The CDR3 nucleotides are TGTGCCACCAGCAGAGATCTGGGGGATACGCAGTATTTT. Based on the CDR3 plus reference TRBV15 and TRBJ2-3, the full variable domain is DAMVIQNPRYQVTQFGKPVTLSCSQTLNHNVMYWYQQKSSQAPKLLFHYYDKDFNNEADTPDNFQSRRPNTSFCFLDIRSPGLGDTAMYLCATSRDLGDTQYFGPGTRLTVL.

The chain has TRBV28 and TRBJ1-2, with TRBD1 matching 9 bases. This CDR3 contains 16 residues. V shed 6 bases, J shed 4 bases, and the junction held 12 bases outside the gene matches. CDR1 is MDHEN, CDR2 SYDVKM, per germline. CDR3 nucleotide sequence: TGTGCCAGCAGCCCCTCAACAGGGGGCGTATCCTATGGCTACACCTTC. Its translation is CASSPSTGGVSYGYTF.

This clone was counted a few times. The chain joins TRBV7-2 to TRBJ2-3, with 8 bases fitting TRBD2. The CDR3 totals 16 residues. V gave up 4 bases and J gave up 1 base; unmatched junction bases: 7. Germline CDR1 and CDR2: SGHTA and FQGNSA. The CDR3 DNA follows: TGTGCCAGCAGCTCTTTTCCGCGGGGGGGCACAGATACGCAGTATTTT. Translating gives CASSSFPRGGTDTQYF.

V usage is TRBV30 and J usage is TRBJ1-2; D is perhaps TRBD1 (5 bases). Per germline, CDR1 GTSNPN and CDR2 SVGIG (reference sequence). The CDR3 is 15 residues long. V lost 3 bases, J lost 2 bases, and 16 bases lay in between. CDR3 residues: CAWSAYRRTNYGYTF. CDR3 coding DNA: TGTGCCTGGAGCGCATACAGGCGGACCAACTATGGCTACACCTTC.

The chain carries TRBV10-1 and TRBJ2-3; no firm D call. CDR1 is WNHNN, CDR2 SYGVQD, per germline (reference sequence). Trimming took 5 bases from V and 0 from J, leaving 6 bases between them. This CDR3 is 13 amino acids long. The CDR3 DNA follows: TGCGCCAGCAGTTCGACTAGCACAGATACGCAGTATTTT. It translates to CASSSTSTDTQYF.

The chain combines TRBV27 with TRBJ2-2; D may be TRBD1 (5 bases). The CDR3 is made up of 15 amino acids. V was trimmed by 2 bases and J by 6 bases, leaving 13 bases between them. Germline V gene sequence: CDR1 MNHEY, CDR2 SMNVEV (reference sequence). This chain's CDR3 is CASSLDSPFPGELFF. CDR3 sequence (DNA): TGTGCCAGCAGTTTAGACAGCCCATTTCCCGGGGAGCTGTTTTTT.

The CDR3: CASSPLFGRGETQYF. DNA of the CDR3: TGTGCCAGCTCACCACTCTTCGGCAGGGGGGAGACCCAGTACTTC. This chain links TRBV18 with TRBJ2-5, with 7 bases matching TRBD1. The CDR3 covers 15 residues. In germline, CDR1 is KGHSH, CDR2 LQKENI. V lost 1 base and J lost 5; bases outside the gene matches: 7.

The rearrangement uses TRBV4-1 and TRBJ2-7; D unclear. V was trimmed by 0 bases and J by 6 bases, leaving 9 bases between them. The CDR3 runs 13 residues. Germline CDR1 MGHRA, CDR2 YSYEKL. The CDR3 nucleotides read TGCGCCAGCAGCCAAGATTTGGCGTTCGAGCAGTACTTC. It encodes CASSQDLAFEQYF.

CDR3 bases: TGTGCCACCAGCAGAGATCTAGGGGGGCCGGATGGCTACACCTTC. This sequence encodes CATSRDLGGPDGYTF. The genes are TRBV15 and TRBJ1-2; TRBD1 is a possible D gene (6 bases). CDR1 is LNHNV and CDR2 is YYDKDF in the germline V gene (reference sequence). The V gene lost 0 bases and the J gene lost 6 bases, with 14 bases spanning the gap. This CDR3 contains 15 residues. The full variable domain, rest sourced from reference TRBV15 and TRBJ1-2, is DAMVIQNPRYQVTQFGKPVTLSCSQTLNHNVMYWYQQKSSQAPKLLFHYYDKDFNNEADTPDNFQSRRPNTSFCFLDIRSPGLGDTAMYLCATSRDLGGPDGYTFGSGTRLTVV.

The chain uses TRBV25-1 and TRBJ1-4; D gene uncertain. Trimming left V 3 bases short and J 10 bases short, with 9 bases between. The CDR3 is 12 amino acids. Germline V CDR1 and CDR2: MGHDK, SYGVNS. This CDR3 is CASSEQVGKLFF. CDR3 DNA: TGTGCCAGCAGTGAGCAGGTGGGAAAACTGTTTTTT.

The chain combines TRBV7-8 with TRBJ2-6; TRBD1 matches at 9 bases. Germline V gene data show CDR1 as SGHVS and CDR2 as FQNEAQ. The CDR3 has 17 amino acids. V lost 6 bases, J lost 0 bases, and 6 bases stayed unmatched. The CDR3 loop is CASSRDRALSGANVLTF. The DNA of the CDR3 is TGTGCCAGCAGTAGGGACAGGGCGCTCTCTGGGGCCAACGTCCTGACTTTC.

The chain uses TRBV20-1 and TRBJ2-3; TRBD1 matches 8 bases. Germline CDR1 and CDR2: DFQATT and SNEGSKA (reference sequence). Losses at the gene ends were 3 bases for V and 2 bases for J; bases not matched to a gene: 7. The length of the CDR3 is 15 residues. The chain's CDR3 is CSASGGQGPTDTQYF. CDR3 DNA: TGCAGTGCTAGTGGCGGACAGGGACCCACAGATACGCAGTATTTT.